This T cell receptor (beta chain) was captured by sequencing in a study of post-analysis software for immune sequencing data. Study findings and constraints: Patients carried a handful of TRBV segments more frequently than controls did, and TRBV5-6, TRBV5-1 and TRBV20-1 were among them.

Unique molecular identifiers featured in each of the TCR beta cDNA libraries. TCRdb independently ran MiXCR on the PCR reads; one entry per CDR3 protein. This sample has 450,000 to 700,000 distinct CDR3 sequences, with roughly two fifths found just once. The trim removed 4 bases at V and 1 base at J, leaving 8 bases unmatched. Germline CDR1 is LGHNT and CDR2 is FRNRAP. This CDR3 contains 16 residues. This clonotype was counted a few times. As yet, its antigen is unknown. The chain has TRBV12-5 and TRBJ2-5; 8 positions match TRBD1. This receptor was taken from a girl aged 5 to 17 with multiple sclerosis. The sample was blood. CDR3 in amino acids: CASGSSGQVAQETQYF. Here the CDR3 DNA reads TGTGCTAGTGGTTCCTCGGGACAGGTCGCCCAAGAGACCCAGTACTTC.